This T cell receptor beta chain was recovered during a study of cytomegalovirus exposure and HLA in healthy donors. Whole-study results and caveats: It was reported in a later analysis that an Asian-associated ancestry cluster showed fewer N-insertions than the 666-donor mean.

Healthy donors of bone marrow made up the group. CDR1 is SGHRS, CDR2 YFSETQ, per germline. The length of the CDR3 is 18 residues. V gave up 1 base and J gave up 9 bases; unmatched junction bases: 16. PCR amplification relied on 60 Vbeta primers (plus 13 Jbeta primers). Sequencing used immunoSEQ multiplex PCR; TCRdb keeps in-frame clones, though not all of them. The sample yields about 54,000 clones, under 90% seen once. Turning to this clone: What it recognizes is unknown.

This sequence was found in a woman aged 18-35 years in good health and CMV-seronegative. Sample: PBMCs. V is TRBV5-1 and J is TRBJ2-1, with 10 bases identical to TRBD2. The CDR3 nucleotides read TGCGCCAGCAGCTTGAGGGGAGCTAAGCGGGAGGGCCTGGGTGAGCAGTTCTTC. The encoded protein is CASSLRGAKREGLGEQFF.